This T cell receptor beta chain was identified during a study of CD4 T cells in relation to SARS-CoV-2 and coronaviruses. Whole-study findings and limits: SARS-CoV-2-driven expansion was significantly weaker in crossreactive than monoreactive clones. This crossreactivity analysis covered spike protein alone, no other viral proteins.

This CDR3 contains 18 residues. The germline V gene has CDR1 LGHDT and CDR2 YNNKEL (reference sequence). The V segment lost 2 bases and the J segment 2 bases; nucleotides outside the gene matches: 7. Sequencing was performed with immunoSEQ multiplex PCR; in TCRdb, only in-frame clones are kept and a portion is missing. Among 30,000 to 45,000 clones listed, more than 75% were seen once. This clone was detected only once. Its target is not known. The clonotype was recovered from an adult with COVID-19. The sample comprised memory CD4+ T cells from PBMCs. The V and J genes are TRBV3-1 (or the pseudogene TRBV3-2) and TRBJ2-3; 13 bases map to TRBD2. CDR3 region: CASSQIWTSGGDTDTQYF. The CDR3 DNA follows: TGTGCCAGCAGCCAAATCTGGACTAGCGGGGGAGACACAGATACGCAGTATTTT.